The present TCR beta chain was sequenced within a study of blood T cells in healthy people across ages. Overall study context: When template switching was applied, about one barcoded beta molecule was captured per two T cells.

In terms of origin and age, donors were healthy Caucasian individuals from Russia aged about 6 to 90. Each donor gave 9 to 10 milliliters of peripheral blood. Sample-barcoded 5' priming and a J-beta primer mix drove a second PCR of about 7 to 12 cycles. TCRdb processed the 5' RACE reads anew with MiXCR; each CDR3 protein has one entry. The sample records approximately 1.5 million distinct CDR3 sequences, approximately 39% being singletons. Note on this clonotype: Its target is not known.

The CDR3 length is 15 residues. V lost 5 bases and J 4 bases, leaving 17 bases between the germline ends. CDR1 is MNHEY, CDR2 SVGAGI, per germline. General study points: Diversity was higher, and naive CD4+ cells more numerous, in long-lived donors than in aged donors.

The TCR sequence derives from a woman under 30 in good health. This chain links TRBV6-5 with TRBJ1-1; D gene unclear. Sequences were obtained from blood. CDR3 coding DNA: TGTGCCAGCAGTAACCGAGGGTTACCAACCACTGAAGCTTTCTTT. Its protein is CASSNRGLPTTEAFF.